The TCR beta chain under discussion was sequenced for a study of blood T cell repertoires in COVID-19. About the research overall: Sites in the United States, Italy and Spain provided acute and convalescent COVID-19 samples. Sources were T cells, B-cell-depleted T cells, or PBMCs; the material itself was cDNA or gDNA.

Within the 2 weeks before study entry, each person in the exposed group met a COVID-19 case. The assay was immunoSEQ multiplex PCR, and TCRdb's table has in-frame clones only and misses some. The repertoire holds 430,000 or so clones, with about 88% as singletons. V lost 0 bases, J lost 7 bases, and 13 bases lay in between. Germline-derived CDR1 and CDR2 are LGHNA and YSLEER. The CDR3 runs to 16 residues. The sequencing input was PBMCs or T cells enriched from blood (not recorded which). The V and J genes are TRBV4-3 and TRBJ1-6, with D perhaps TRBD1 (6 bases). This clonotype was sampled from a woman between 18 and 30 years old who had been exposed to COVID-19. The chain's CDR3 is CASSQDWTASNSPLHF. In nucleotides, the CDR3 is TGCGCCAGCAGCCAAGATTGGACAGCATCAAATTCACCCCTCCACTTT.